The rows below give T cell receptor beta chains drawn from one sample of a study of blood T cell repertoires in COVID-19. Using immunoSEQ multiplex PCR, the repertoire was profiled, and TCRdb retains in-frame clones only, with some absent. The sample lists around 230,000 clones, approximately 86% seen once, with more than 6% in the top ten. The sequenced sample consisted of peripheral blood. The source of these receptors is a man in his sixties who had recovered from COVID-19. CDR3s include the opening cysteine and the closing phenylalanine or tryptophan. A D gene is named only where the DNA matches it firmly. Not all rows give a size; the values are once, few, many and, for expanded clones, a class.

j_call v_call clone_size d_call cdr3_aa cdr3_nt
TRBJ2-7 TRBV13 NA NA CASRLGGQSYEQYF TGTGCCAGCAGATTGGGGGGACAGTCCTACGAGCAGTACTTC
TRBJ2-7 TRBV5-6 NA TRBD1 CASSFGTGSSYEQYF TGTGCCAGCAGCTTCGGGACAGGGAGTAGCTACGAGCAGTACTTC
TRBJ2-6 TRBV21-1 NA NA CASSKLQGTGANVLTF TGTGCCAGCAGCAAATTACAGGGGACCGGGGCCAACGTCCTGACTTTC
TRBJ2-1 TRBV5-1 NA TRBD1 CASSFNPGTGDEQFF TGCGCCAGCAGCTTCAACCCCGGGACAGGGGACGAGCAGTTCTTC
TRBJ1-4 TRBV9 NA TRBD1 CASSATGTGLEKLFF TGTGCCAGCAGCGCCACCGGGACAGGTCTTGAAAAACTGTTTTTT
TRBJ1-1 TRBV4-1 NA NA CASSQGGGSILDTEAFF TGCGCCAGCAGCCAAGGGGGGGGGTCGATTTTGGACACTGAAGCTTTCTTT
TRBJ2-5 TRBV5-1 NA NA CASSLASGLIEIETQYF TGCGCCAGCAGCTTGGCGTCAGGGCTGATAGAAATAGAGACCCAGTACTTC
TRBJ1-3 TRBV19 NA NA CASSIAFTYSGNTIYF TGTGCCAGTAGTATAGCCTTCACTTACTCTGGAAACACCATATATTTT
TRBJ2-5 TRBV9 once TRBD2 CASSVGAGPGWETQYF TGTGCCAGCAGCGTGGGAGCGGGACCCGGGTGGGAGACCCAGTACTTC
TRBJ1-3 TRBV9 NA TRBD1 CASSARGSDRGQNTIYF TGTGCCAGCAGCGCTCGGGGATCTGACAGGGGGCAAAACACCATATATTTT
TRBJ1-6 TRBV19 NA TRBD1 CASSTNRGLGSPLHF TGTGCCAGTAGTACAAACAGGGGGCTGGGTTCACCCCTCCACTTT
TRBJ1-4 TRBV28 once NA CASRRQEGSNEKLFF TGTGCCAGCAGGCGGCAGGAGGGGTCTAATGAAAAACTGTTTTTT
TRBJ1-2 TRBV11-2 many NA CASSSLRGRKHVGYTF TGTGCCAGCAGCTCACTTCGAGGTCGAAAACATGTTGGCTACACCTTC
TRBJ2-1 TRBV10-3 NA TRBD2 CAISETGGAVYNEQFF TGTGCCATCAGTGAGACCGGGGGGGCCGTCTACAATGAGCAGTTCTTC